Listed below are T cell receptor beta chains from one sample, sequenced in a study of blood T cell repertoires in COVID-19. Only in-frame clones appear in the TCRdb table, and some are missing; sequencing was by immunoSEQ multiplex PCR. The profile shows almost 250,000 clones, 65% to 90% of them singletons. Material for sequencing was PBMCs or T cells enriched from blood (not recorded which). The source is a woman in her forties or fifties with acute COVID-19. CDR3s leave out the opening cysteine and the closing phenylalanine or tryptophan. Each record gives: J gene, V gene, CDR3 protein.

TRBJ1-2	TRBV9	ASSVGGGLSDYGYT
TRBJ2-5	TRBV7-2	ASSRSAGGPETQY
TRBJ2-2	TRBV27	ASSQGTGRNTGELF
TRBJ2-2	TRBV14	ASSLNRGSWPGELF
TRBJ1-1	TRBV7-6	ASSLDRGVPEAF
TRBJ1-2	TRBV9	ASSVEEGSNYGYT
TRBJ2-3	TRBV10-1	ASSESRGAADTQY
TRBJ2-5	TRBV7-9	ASSLHSGVQVDETQY
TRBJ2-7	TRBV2	ASTTDGTYEQY
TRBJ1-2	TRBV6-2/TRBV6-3	ASSPGRRRTNYGYT
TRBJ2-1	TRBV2	ASSEIAGGPDEQF
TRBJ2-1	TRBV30	ALDRVGGDEQF
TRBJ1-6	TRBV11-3	ASSDRGNSPLH
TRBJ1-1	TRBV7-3	ASSFGVGAEAF
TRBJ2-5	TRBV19	ATQQGVGETQY
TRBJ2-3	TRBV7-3	ASSLTLPAGGADTQY
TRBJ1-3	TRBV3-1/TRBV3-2	ASSQGGSGNTIY
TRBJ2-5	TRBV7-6	ASSLGSLAGGDQETQY
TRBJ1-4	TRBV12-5	ASGLVLGEGHEKLF
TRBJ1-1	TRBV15	ATSRDLDRGAF
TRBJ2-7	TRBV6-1	ASSVGGAGRGYEQY
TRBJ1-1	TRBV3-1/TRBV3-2	ASSQVDRRTEAF
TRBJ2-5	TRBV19	ASSSSSGGAQETQY
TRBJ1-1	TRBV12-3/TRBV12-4	ASSLGQGIEAF
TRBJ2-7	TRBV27	ASSPSSGHLVYEQY
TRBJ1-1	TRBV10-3	AIRVTDMNTEAF
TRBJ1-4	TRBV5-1	ASSRDRVGEKLF
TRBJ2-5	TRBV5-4	ASSLNREETQY
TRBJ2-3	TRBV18	ASSSQGANGDTQY
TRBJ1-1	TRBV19	ASSNGEAEAF
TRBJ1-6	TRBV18	ASSIERSNSPLH
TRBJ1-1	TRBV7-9	ASSYRVGTEAF
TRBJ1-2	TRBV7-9	ASSPDRKYGYT
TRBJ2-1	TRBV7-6	ASSLGGLAGAILSSYNEQF
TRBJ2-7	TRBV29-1	SAIEQGPYEQY
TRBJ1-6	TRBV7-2	ASSLADRAVGSPLH
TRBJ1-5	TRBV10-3	AISDGTGSPRGNQPQH
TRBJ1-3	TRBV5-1	ASSPVSSGNTIY
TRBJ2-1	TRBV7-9	ASSLQMTSGGLEQF
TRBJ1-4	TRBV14	ASSQLGVTNEKLF
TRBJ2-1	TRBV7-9	AILAGHNEQF